The clone carrying this T cell receptor beta chain was found once. This record belongs to a study of blood T cell repertoires in COVID-19. Study overall: Italy, Spain and the United States were the sources of the convalescent and acute COVID-19 samples.

One Seattle source followed patients from active infection through their disease course. Profiled with immunoSEQ multiplex PCR; TCRdb holds only in-frame clones, not every one. Of about 150,000 clones listed, roughly 80% are singletons. CDR1 LNHDA and CDR2 SQIVND come from the germline V gene (reference sequence). V lost 3 bases and J lost 8, with 19 bases in between. CDR3 length: 15 amino acids. The sequenced sample was peripheral blood. The V call is TRBV19, the J call TRBJ2-5; the D gene is possibly TRBD1 (6 bases). The source of this sequence is a woman aged 70 to 79 with COVID-19, enrolled during active disease. In DNA form, the CDR3 reads TGTGCCAGTAGTATGAGGACAGTGGGGCTAGACACCCAGTACTTC. Protein sequence: CASSMRTVGLDTQYF.